This T cell receptor beta chain was obtained from a study of shared clonotypes between healthy human individuals. This clone was detected once. V lost 3 bases and J lost 3, with 10 bases in between. The germline V gene has CDR1 SGHDT and CDR2 YYEEEE. This CDR3 contains 15 residues. Produced via immunoSEQ multiplex PCR; TCRdb's table is partial and in-frame only. Here the sample spans more than 900,000 clones, more than 75% being singletons. The source is a man younger than 35 in good health. Some clones in this sample may be carry-over from other donors' samples. This sequence joins TRBV5-6 and TRBJ2-6; D unclear. The sequencing sample was made of memory CD4+ T cells from PBMCs. The subset here: CD45RA-negative fraction. CDR3 sequence (DNA): TGTGCCAGCAGCTCCGTGGGTCTTGGGGCCAACGTCCTGACTTTC. Translated, it gives CASSSVGLGANVLTF.